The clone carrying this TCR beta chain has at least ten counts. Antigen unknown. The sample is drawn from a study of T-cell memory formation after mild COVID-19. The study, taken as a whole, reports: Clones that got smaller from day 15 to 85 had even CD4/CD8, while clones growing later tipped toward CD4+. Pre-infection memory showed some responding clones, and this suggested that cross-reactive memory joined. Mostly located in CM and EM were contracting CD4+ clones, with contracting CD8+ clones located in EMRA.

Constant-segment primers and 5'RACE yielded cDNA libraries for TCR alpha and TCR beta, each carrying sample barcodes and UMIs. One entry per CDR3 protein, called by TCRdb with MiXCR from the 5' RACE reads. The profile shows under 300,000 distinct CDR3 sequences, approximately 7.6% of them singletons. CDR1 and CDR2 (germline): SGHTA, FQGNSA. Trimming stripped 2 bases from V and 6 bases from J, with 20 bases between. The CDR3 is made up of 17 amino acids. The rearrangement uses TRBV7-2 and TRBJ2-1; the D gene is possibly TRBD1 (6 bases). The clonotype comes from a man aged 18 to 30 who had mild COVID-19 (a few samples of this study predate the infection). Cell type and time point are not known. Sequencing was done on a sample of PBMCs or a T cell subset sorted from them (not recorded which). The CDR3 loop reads CASSLQPRQGYLNEQFF. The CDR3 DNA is TGTGCCAGCAGCTTACAACCCCGGCAGGGGTACCTCAATGAGCAGTTCTTC.